The 20 T cell receptor beta chains below were found in one sample sequenced in a study of blood T cell repertoires in COVID-19. The method was immunoSEQ multiplex PCR; TCRdb's version includes in-frame clones alone and lacks a portion of them. The data contain roughly 230,000 clones, 83% of them seen just once; the ten biggest clones take up roughly 7.4%. Sequencing input: peripheral blood. Receptors originate from a woman aged 45 to 65 with acute or convalescent COVID-19.

The chain uses TRBV9 and TRBJ2-4, with TRBD2 identical over 9 bases. This CDR3 contains 14 residues. The V and J ends lost 4 bases and 9 bases, in that order; junction bases with no gene match: 8. Germline V lookup: CDR1 SGDLS, CDR2 YYNGEE. CDR3 sequence (DNA): TGTGCCAGCAGCCCGGCGGGGGGGGCGGGCATTCAGTACTTC. Protein: CASSPAGGAGIQYF.

The V gene is TRBV6-5, the J gene TRBJ2-5; maybe TRBD1 (5 bases). V shed 2 bases and J shed 4 bases, with 11 bases lying between them. Per germline, CDR1 MNHEY and CDR2 SVGAGI. The CDR3 has 14 residues. Written as DNA, the CDR3 is TGTGCCAGCAGTTACCTTCAGGGTTCAGAGACCCAGTACTTC. Its translation: CASSYLQGSETQYF.

This chain uses TRBV7-3 with TRBJ2-5; 14 nucleotides line up with TRBD2. The germline V gene has CDR1 SGHTA and CDR2 FQGTGA. The CDR3 has 17 amino acids. V lost 0 bases, J lost 3 bases, and 3 bases stayed unmatched. CDR3 amino acids: CASSLTGGLAGEETQYF. The DNA for the CDR3 is TGTGCCAGCAGCTTAACAGGGGGACTAGCGGGGGAAGAGACCCAGTACTTC.

The V call is TRBV12-3 or TRBV12-4, the J call TRBJ1-2; D might be TRBD1 (5 bases). The CDR3 is 13 amino acids. The V end lost 2 bases, the J end lost 5 bases, and 9 bases lay between the germline ends. The CDR3 here is CASSLSGGYGYTF. The CDR3 DNA follows: TGTGCCAGCAGTTTATCGGGGGGGTATGGCTACACCTTC.

This clone was detected only a few times. The rearrangement uses TRBV21-1 and TRBJ2-7; the table names TRBD2, a call not compared with the DNA. TRBV21-1 is an annotated pseudogene. The CDR3 sequence is 12 residues long. CDR3 in amino acids: CASTRSSYEQYF. The DNA of the CDR3 is TGTGCCAGCACCCGGAGCTCCTACGAGCAGTACTTC.

A single count supports this clone. The V call is TRBV27, the J call TRBJ2-1; 11 bases are a match to TRBD1. The V segment lost 5 bases and the J segment 0 bases; nucleotides outside the gene matches: 9. Per germline, CDR1 MNHEY and CDR2 SMNVEV (reference sequence). The CDR3 has 18 residues. The chain's CDR3 is CASSHGQGAPFSYNEQFF. CDR3 DNA: TGTGCCAGCAGTCATGGACAGGGGGCCCCCTTCTCCTACAATGAGCAGTTCTTC.

The CDR3 region is CASSERTGWHQPQHF. The CDR3 coding sequence is TGTGCCAGCAGTGAACGGACAGGGTGGCATCAGCCCCAGCATTTT. J is TRBJ1-5 and V is TRBV6-4; 8 bases are shared with TRBD1. V lost 3 bases to trimming and J lost 5 bases; unmatched junction nucleotides: 6. This CDR3 has 15 amino acids. Germline values: CDR1 MRHNA, CDR2 SNTAGT.

This CDR3 is CASSIGQEGQPQHF. DNA for the CDR3: TGCGCCAGCAGCATTGGACAGGAGGGTCAGCCCCAGCATTTT. The chain uses TRBV5-1 and TRBJ1-5, with 7 nucleotides matching TRBD1. This CDR3 contains 14 residues. The germline gives CDR1 SGHRS, CDR2 YFSETQ. Germline trimming cut 4 bases from V and 6 bases from J; bases unmatched to any gene: 7.

The gene calls are TRBV18 and TRBJ2-7; a possible D gene is TRBD1 (6 bases). The germline CDR1 and CDR2 sequences are KGHSH and LQKENI. The CDR3 spans 12 residues. Trimming removed 11 bases at V and 2 bases at J, with 13 bases between. The CDR3 sequence: CAGAGATYEQYF. The CDR3 DNA reads TGTGCCGGGGCAGGGGCGACCTACGAGCAGTACTTC.

This clone has more than one count but fewer than ten. V is TRBV23-1 and J is TRBJ2-2, with a weak D call TRBD1 (5 bases). TRBV23-1 is noted as an ORF with a role that remains uncertain. The V gene lost 6 bases and the J gene lost 6 bases, with 11 bases spanning the gap. This CDR3 is 13 amino acids long. The CDR3 region is CASRTYRPGELFF. The CDR3, as DNA: TGCGCCAGCAGAACCTACAGGCCCGGGGAGCTGTTTTTT.

The chain combines TRBV29-1 with TRBJ2-5; D is unresolved. The CDR3 has 12 residues. The V end was cut by 5 bases, the J end by 2 bases, with 9 bases between. Germline CDR1 reads SQVTM; CDR2 reads ANQGSEA. The chain's CDR3 is CSVHPSQETQYF. The CDR3 DNA reads TGCAGCGTTCACCCCAGTCAAGAGACCCAGTACTTC.

There are a few counts of this clone. The chain couples TRBV28 to TRBJ1-1, with 7 bases aligning to TRBD1. The CDR3 totals 15 residues. CDR1 is MDHEN and CDR2 is SYDVKM in the germline V gene. V dropped 4 bases and J dropped 5; count of bases not matched to a gene: 10. The CDR3 nucleotides are TGTGCCAGCAGTTACGCCACAGGGGCGGGAACTGAAGCTTTCTTT. It yields the protein CASSYATGAGTEAFF.

The chain uses TRBV6-5 and TRBJ2-7; 9 positions agree with TRBD1. Germline CDR1 is MNHEY and CDR2 is SVGAGI. The CDR3 spans 14 residues. Trimming removed 0 bases from V and 7 bases from J; junction bases left unmatched: 4. CDR3 sequence reads: CASSYSGTGREQYF. CDR3 DNA sequence: TGTGCCAGCAGTTACTCTGGGACAGGGCGAGAGCAGTACTTC.

The chain combines TRBV28 with TRBJ2-7, with D tentatively TRBD2 (6 bases). Between the trimmed V and J ends, which lost 6 bases and 0 bases, there was a span of 12 bases. The CDR3 spans 14 residues. Germline V gene lookup returns CDR1 MDHEN and CDR2 SYDVKM. The CDR3 coding sequence is TGTGCCAGCAGACACGCCGGGAGCTCCTACGAGCAGTACTTC. This sequence encodes CASRHAGSSYEQYF.

The V gene is TRBV3-1 (or the pseudogene TRBV3-2), the J gene TRBJ2-2; 10 bases are shared with TRBD1. Germline CDR1 and CDR2: LGHDT and YNNKEL (reference sequence). With 2 bases clipped from V and 0 bases from J, the junction kept 6 bases outside the gene matches. The CDR3 loop spans 18 amino acids. CDR3 coding DNA: TGTGCCAGCAGCCAACGGACAGGGGGGTTCCCGAACACCGGGGAGCTGTTTTTT. Protein product: CASSQRTGGFPNTGELFF.

V gene TRBV27 combines with J gene TRBJ2-7, with 7 bases fitting TRBD1. The germline CDR1 and CDR2 sequences are MNHEY and SMNVEV (reference sequence). There are 15 residues in the CDR3. V was clipped by 5 bases and J by 2 bases; unmatched bases: 9. As DNA, the CDR3 is TGTGCCAGCAGTGCCCAACAGGGGTATACCTACGAGCAGTACTTC. Amino acid sequence: CASSAQQGYTYEQYF.

The chain joins TRBV5-1 to TRBJ1-2, with 10 bases matching TRBD1. Germline assignment: CDR1 SGHRS and CDR2 YFSETQ. CDR3 length: 14 amino acids. V trimming: 3 bases; J trimming: 4 bases; junction bases outside the gene matches: 3. The CDR3 region is CASSYRDRGYGYTF. The CDR3, as DNA: TGCGCCAGCAGCTACCGGGACAGGGGCTATGGCTACACCTTC.

J is TRBJ1-1 and V is TRBV9, with TRBD1 matching 8 bases. This CDR3 has 16 residues. V was pared by 0 bases and J by 2 bases, with 6 bases of the junction left unmatched. Germline-derived CDR1 and CDR2 are SGDLS and YYNGEE. CDR3 coding DNA: TGTGCCAGCAGCGTAGCGTTCCAGGGGGCTAACACTGAAGCTTTCTTT. Protein sequence: CASSVAFQGANTEAFF.

This clone was seen a handful of times. This chain uses TRBV6-6 with TRBJ2-7, with 9 bases fitting TRBD2. Germline CDR1 is MNHNY and CDR2 is SVGAGI (reference sequence). This CDR3 spans 15 amino acids. Losses at the gene ends were 8 bases for V and 4 bases for J; bases not matched to a gene: 12. The CDR3 nucleotides are TGTGCCAGCTCCGGATTGCAGACTAGCGGTTACGAGCAGTACTTC. This sequence encodes CASSGLQTSGYEQYF.

The rearrangement links TRBV4-1 to TRBJ1-2, with a tentative D call TRBD1 (5 bases). The V gene lost 4 bases and the J gene lost 2 bases, with 8 bases spanning the gap. Germline CDR1 is MGHRA and CDR2 is YSYEKL. This CDR3 is 13 amino acids long. CDR3 in DNA: TGCGCCAGCAGCCTCAGGGTAAACTATGGCTACACCTTC. Translating it yields CASSLRVNYGYTF.